This TCR beta chain was retrieved from a study of T cells in Graves' hyperthyroidism and ophthalmopathy. The CDR3 extends over 13 amino acids. The V segment lost 1 base and the J segment 8 bases; nucleotides outside the gene matches: 3. Germline V CDR1 and CDR2: SGHTA, FQGNSA. Study results and caveats: Ophthalmopathy and stable hyperthyroidism were told apart by a 13 V-J model.

Amplification of TCR beta CDR3 regions used RNA as the template. During a first-round RT-PCR of the TCR CDR3, the HTBI primer set was used. In TCRdb, the multiplex PCR reads were re-called with MiXCR into one record per CDR3 protein. Of hundreds of thousands of distinct CDR3 sequences in the sample, 46% were seen once. Concerning this clonotype: Antigen specificity is unknown.

The source is a woman aged 18-35 years with Graves' hyperthyroidism. The specimen was peripheral blood or thyroid tissue (not recorded which). The rearrangement uses TRBV7-2 and TRBJ1-2; TRBD1 matches 8 bases. The CDR3 sequence is CASSLGRGRGYTF. Here the CDR3 DNA reads TGTGCCAGCAGCTTAGGCAGGGGGCGAGGCTACACCTTC.